The present TCR beta chain was sequenced within a study of PD-1 blockade in classical Hodgkin lymphoma. Overall study findings and caveats: Individuals who commenced nivolumab within less than 1 year of ASCT were excluded.

Every patient experienced relapse after autologous stem cell transplantation, and brentuximab vedotin exposure varied. Through magnetic negative selection, CD8+ T cells were separated from PBMCs that had been thawed. Germline assignment: CDR1 LNHDA and CDR2 SQIVND (reference sequence). The V gene lost 5 bases and the J gene lost 0 bases, with 16 bases spanning the gap. The CDR3 is made up of 17 amino acids. The method was immunoSEQ multiplex PCR; TCRdb's version includes in-frame clones alone and lacks a portion of them. This sample has a few thousand clones, with over 65% found just once. As for this clone: Antigen unknown.

The sample consisted of CD8+ T cells from blood, taken at baseline. The receptor comes from a human donor with classical Hodgkin lymphoma. This chain connects TRBV19 to TRBJ1-4, with D perhaps matching TRBD1 (5 bases). The chain's CDR3 is CASSPARGWATNEKLFF. The CDR3 nucleotides read TGTGCCAGTAGTCCCGCAAGGGGATGGGCAACTAATGAAAAACTGTTTTTT.